This T cell receptor beta chain came from a study of radiation and T cells in renal cell carcinoma. Findings and caveats of the study: Top tumor clonotypes rose in blood 2 weeks post-radiation, then contracted.

As to this clone: Its antigen remains unknown.

Only in-frame clones appear in the TCRdb table, and some are missing; sequencing was by immunoSEQ multiplex PCR. The table includes around 160,000 clones, less than 90% detected once. As for time point: baseline pretreatment blood. The treatment is: 15 Gy SBRT to primary tumor, nephrectomy 4 weeks later. The CDR3 length is 13 residues. Looked up from germline, CDR1 is SGHNT and CDR2 is YENEEA. Trimming left V 2 bases short and J 6 bases short, with 10 bases between. This TCR was sampled from a woman aged 70-85 years with renal cell carcinoma. The rearrangement uses TRBV11-3 and TRBJ1-1, with TRBD1 as a possible D gene (5 bases). The source material was blood, sampled from a patient whose treatment included radiotherapy and nephrectomy. The CDR3 loop is CASSLLRGPEAFF. The CDR3 coding sequence is TGTGCCAGCAGCTTACTAAGGGGCCCTGAAGCTTTCTTT.